The 2 T cell receptor beta chains reported below all come from one sample, sequenced in a study of T cell responses to AZD1222 COVID-19 vaccine. Here immunoSEQ multiplex PCR was the method, and the copy in TCRdb shows in-frame clones only, minus some. Seen here are about 140,000 clones, more than 85% observed once, and the top ten hold approximately 2.6%. The sample here was peripheral blood, taken on day 0 of AZD1222 vaccination. The receptors come from an adult in good health.

The genes are TRBV5-1 and TRBJ1-3; a weak D match, TRBD1 (5 bases). The CDR3 runs 17 residues. Trimming removed 0 bases from V and 4 bases from J, with 17 bases in between. The V gene's germline CDR1 is SGHRS and CDR2 YFSETQ. The CDR3 here is CASSLALGGSGGNTIYF. CDR3 bases: TGCGCCAGCAGCTTGGCCCTTGGGGGATCAGGGGGAAACACCATATATTTT.

In nucleotides, the CDR3 is TGTGCCAGCAGTCATACGACAGCCTTGGACATATATTTT. This codes for CASSHTTALDIYF. The chain combines TRBV6-5 with TRBJ1-3, with TRBD1 as a possible D gene (5 bases). This CDR3 spans 13 amino acids. CDR1 is MNHEY, CDR2 SVGAGI, per germline. The germline V and J ends were trimmed by 5 bases and 12 bases, with 17 bases remaining between them.